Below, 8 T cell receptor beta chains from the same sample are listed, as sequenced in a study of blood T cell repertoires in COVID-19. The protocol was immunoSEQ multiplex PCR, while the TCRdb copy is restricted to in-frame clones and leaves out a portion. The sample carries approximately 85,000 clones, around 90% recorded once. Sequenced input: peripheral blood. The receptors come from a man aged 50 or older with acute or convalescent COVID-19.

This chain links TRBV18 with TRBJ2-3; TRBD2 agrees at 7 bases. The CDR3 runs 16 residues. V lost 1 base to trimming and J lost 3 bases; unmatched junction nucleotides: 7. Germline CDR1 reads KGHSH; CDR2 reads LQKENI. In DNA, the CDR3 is TGTGCCAGCTCACCACAGAGGACGGGGGGAACAGATACGCAGTATTTT. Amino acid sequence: CASSPQRTGGTDTQYF.

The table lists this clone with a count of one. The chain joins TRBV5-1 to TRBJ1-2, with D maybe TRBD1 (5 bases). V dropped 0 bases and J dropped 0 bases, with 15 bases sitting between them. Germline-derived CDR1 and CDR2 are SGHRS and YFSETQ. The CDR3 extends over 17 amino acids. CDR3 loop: CASSLDPGREANYGYTF. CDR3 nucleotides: TGCGCCAGCAGCTTGGATCCTGGCAGGGAGGCTAACTATGGCTACACCTTC.

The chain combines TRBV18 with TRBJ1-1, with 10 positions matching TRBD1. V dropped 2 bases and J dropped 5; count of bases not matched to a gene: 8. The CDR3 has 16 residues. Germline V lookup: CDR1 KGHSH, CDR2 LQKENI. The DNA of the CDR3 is TGTGCCAGCTCACCAATCGCCGGGACAGGGGCTACTGAAGCTTTCTTT. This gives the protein CASSPIAGTGATEAFF.

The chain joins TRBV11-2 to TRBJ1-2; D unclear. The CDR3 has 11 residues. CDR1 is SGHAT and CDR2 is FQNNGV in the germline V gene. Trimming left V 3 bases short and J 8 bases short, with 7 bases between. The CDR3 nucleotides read TGTGCCAGCAGCTTCAGAGGCGGCTACACCTTC. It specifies CASSFRGGYTF.

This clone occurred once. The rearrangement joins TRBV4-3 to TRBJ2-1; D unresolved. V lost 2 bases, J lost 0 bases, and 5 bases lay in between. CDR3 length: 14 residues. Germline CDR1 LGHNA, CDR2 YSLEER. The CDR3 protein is CASSQSSSYNEQFF. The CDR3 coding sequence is TGCGCCAGCAGCCAATCTAGCTCCTACAATGAGCAGTTCTTC.

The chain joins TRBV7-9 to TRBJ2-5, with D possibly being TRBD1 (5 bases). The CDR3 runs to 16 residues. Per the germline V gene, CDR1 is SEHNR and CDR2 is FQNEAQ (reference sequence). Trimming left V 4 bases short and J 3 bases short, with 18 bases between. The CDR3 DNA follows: TGTGCCAGCAGCTCTAACCTCCAGGGTATGGAAGAGACCCAGTACTTC. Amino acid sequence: CASSSNLQGMEETQYF.

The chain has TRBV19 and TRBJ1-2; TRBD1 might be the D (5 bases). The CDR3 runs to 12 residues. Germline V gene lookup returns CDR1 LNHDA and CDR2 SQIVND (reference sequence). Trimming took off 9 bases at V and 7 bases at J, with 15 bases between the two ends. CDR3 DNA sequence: TGTGCCAGCTGGGGGGGAGGCCGTGGCTACACCTTC. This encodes CASWGGGRGYTF.

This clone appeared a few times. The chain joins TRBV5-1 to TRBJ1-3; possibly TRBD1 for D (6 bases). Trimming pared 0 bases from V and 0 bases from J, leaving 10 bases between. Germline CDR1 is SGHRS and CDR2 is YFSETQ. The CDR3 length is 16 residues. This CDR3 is CASSLEGGTSGNTIYF. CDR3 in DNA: TGCGCCAGCAGCTTGGAGGGGGGGACCTCTGGAAACACCATATATTTT.